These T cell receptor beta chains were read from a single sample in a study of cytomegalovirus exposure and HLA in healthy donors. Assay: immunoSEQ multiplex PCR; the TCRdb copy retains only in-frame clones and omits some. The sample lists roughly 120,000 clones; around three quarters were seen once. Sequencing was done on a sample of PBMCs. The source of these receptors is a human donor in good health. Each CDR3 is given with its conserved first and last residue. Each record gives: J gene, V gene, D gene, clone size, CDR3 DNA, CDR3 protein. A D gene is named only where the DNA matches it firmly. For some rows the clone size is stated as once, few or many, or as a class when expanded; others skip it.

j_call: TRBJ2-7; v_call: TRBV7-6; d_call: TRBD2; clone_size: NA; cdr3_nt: TGTGCCAGCAGCGCCCAACTAGCGGGAGGGTCCTACGAGCAGTACTTC; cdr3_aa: CASSAQLAGGSYEQYF
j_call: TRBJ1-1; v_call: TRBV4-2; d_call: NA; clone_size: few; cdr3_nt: TGTGCCAGCAGCCAAGATGAGTTTGGTGAGGCTTTCTTT; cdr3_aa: CASSQDEFGEAFF
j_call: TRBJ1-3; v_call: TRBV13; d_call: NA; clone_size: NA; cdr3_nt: TGTGCCAGCAGCACGCGACAGACCTCTGGAAACACCATATATTTT; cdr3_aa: CASSTRQTSGNTIYF
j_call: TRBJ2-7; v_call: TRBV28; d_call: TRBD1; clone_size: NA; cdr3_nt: TGTGCCAGCAGTTCCCCAGGGGACAGGGCCTCCTACGAGCAGTACTTC; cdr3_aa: CASSSPGDRASYEQYF
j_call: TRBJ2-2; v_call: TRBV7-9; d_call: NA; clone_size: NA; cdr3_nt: TGTGCCAGCAGCTTCAGGGTTTCCACCGGGGAGCTGTTTTTT; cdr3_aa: CASSFRVSTGELFF
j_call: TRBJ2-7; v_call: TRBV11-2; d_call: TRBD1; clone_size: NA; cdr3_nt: TGTGCCAGCAGCCCCCGGGACAGGCGATCCTACGAGCAGTACTTC; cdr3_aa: CASSPRDRRSYEQYF
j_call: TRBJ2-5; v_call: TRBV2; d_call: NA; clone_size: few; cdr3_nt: TGTGCCAGCAGTTCACAGGGCGTAGCCCAGTACTTC; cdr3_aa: CASSSQGVAQYF
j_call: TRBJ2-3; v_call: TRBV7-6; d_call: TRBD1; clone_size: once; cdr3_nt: TGTGCCAGCAGCTTCGGACAGGCAGATACGCAGTATTTT; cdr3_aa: CASSFGQADTQYF
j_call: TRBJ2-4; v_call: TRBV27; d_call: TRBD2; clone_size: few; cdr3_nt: TGTGCCAGCAGTTTGGGAGGGCTTGGCATTCAGTACTTC; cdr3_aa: CASSLGGLGIQYF
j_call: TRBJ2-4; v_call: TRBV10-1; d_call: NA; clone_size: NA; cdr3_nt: TGCGCCAGCAGTCGGACACCCCAAAACATTCAGTACTTC; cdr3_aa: CASSRTPQNIQYF
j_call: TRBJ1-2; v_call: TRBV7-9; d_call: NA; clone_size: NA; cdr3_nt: TGTGCCAGCAGCTTAGATCTCCCGGGCTACACCTTC; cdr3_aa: CASSLDLPGYTF
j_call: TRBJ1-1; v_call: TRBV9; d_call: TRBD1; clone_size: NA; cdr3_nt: TGTGCCAGCAGTGCTCGACAGGGGGCCAATACTGAAGCTTTCTTT; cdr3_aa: CASSARQGANTEAFF
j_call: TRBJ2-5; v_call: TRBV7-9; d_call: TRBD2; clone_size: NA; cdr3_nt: TGTGCCAGCAGCTTAGGGGAGGGGCTCGGGACCCAGTACTTC; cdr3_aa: CASSLGEGLGTQYF
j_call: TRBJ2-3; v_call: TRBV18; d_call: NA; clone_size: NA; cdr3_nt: TGTGCCAGCTCACCATCGAGGGCAGATACGCAGTATTTT; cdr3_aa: CASSPSRADTQYF
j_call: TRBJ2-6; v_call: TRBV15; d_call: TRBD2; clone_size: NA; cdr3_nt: TGTGCCACCAGCAGAGAAGGGACTAGCGGGAGTGTAGTTGGGGCCAACGTCCTGACTTTC; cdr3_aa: CATSREGTSGSVVGANVLTF
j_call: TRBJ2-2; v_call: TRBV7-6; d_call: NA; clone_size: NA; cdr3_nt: TGTGCCAGCAGCTTAGGGCCTAGCACGAACACCGGGGAGCTGTTTTTT; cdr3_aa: CASSLGPSTNTGELFF
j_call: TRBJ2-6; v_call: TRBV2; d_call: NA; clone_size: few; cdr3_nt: TGTGCCAGCAACCGAGACAGCTCTGGGGCCAACGTCCTGACTTTC; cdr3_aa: CASNRDSSGANVLTF
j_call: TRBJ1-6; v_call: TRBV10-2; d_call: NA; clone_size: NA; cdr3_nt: TGCGCCAGCAGCGACTATAGGGCAGCATTTTCACCCCTCCACTTT; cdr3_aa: CASSDYRAAFSPLHF
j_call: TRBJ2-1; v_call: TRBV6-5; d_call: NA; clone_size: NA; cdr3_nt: TGTGCCAGCAGGCAGCTAGCGCTCTACAATGAGCAGTTCTTC; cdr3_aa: CASRQLALYNEQFF
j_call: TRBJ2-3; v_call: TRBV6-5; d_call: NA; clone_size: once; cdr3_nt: TGTGCCAGCAGTTACTCGCAGGGAAACACAGATACGCAGTATTTT; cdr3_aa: CASSYSQGNTDTQYF
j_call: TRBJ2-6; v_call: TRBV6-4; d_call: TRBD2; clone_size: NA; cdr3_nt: TGTGCCAGCAGTGACTCGAACCGGGGGAGGGACTCTGGGGCCAACGGCCTGACTTTC; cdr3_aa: CASSDSNRGRDSGANGLTF
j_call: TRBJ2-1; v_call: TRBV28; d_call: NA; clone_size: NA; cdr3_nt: TGTGCCAGTGAGGGGGTAATTTCCTACAATGAGCAGTTCTTC; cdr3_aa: CASEGVISYNEQFF
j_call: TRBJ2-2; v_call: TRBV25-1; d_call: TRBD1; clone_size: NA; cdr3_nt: TGTGCCAGCGGATCGGCGGGACAGGGGAACACCGGGGAGCTGTTTTTT; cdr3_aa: CASGSAGQGNTGELFF
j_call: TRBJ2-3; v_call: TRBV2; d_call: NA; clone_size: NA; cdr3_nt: TGTGCCAGCAGTGAAGTCCGCCGCGACACGGATACGCAGTATTTT; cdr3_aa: CASSEVRRDTDTQYF
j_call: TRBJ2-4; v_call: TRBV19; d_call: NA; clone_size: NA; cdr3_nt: TGTGCCAGTGGACAGGGAGGGGACATTCAGTACTTC; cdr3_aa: CASGQGGDIQYF
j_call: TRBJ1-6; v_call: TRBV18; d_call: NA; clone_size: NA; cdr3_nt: TGTGCCAGCTCACCAGACAGGATGAGCTCCTATAATTCACCCCTCCACTTT; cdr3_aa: CASSPDRMSSYNSPLHF
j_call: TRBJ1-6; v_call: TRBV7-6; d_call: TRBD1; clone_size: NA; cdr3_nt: TGTGCCAGCAGCGCAAAAGACCCCGGGACAGGGCTTAATTCACCCCTCCACTTT; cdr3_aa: CASSAKDPGTGLNSPLHF
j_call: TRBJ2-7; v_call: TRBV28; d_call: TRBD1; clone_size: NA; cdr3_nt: TGTGCCAGCAGTTTATGGACAGGGGGTAACTACGAGCAGTACTTC; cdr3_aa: CASSLWTGGNYEQYF
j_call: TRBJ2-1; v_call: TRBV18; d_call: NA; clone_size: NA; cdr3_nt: TGTGCCAGCTCACCTCCGACAGAATACAATGAGCAGTTCTTC; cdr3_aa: CASSPPTEYNEQFF
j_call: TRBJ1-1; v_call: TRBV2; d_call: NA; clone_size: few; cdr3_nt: TGTGCCAGCAGTGAACAAGACACCCAAACTGAAGCTTTCTTT; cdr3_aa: CASSEQDTQTEAFF
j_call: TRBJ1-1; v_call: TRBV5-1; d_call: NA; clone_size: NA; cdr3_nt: TGCGCCAGCAGCTTGGAGCTTTCAATGATTGTTACTGAAGCTTTCTTT; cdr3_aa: CASSLELSMIVTEAFF
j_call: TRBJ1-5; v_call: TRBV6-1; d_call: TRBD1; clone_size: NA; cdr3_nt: TGTGCCAGCAGTGAAAGCTGGGACAGCTATCAGCCCCAGCATTTT; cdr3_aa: CASSESWDSYQPQHF
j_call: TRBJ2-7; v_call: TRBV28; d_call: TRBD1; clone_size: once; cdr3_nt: TGTGCCAGCAGACAGGGGGACTCTCGGCACGAGCAGTACTTC; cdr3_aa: CASRQGDSRHEQYF
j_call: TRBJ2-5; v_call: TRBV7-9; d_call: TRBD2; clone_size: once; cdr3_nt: TGTGCCAGCAGCCAGGGACTAGCGGGCGCCCAAGAGACCCAGTACTTC; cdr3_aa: CASSQGLAGAQETQYF
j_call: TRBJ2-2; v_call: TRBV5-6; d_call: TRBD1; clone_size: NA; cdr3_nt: TGTGCCAGCAGCCAAAACAGAGGGGGCAGTAGGTGGACCGGGGAGCTGTTTTTT; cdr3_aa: CASSQNRGGSRWTGELFF
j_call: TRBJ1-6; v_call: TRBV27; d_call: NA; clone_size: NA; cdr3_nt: TGTGCCAGCAGTTCCGCGGAGGGCCGAGCGCCCCTCCACTTT; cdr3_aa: CASSSAEGRAPLHF
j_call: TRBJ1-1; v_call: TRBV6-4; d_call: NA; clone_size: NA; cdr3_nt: TGTGCCAGCAGCACACGTATGAACACTGAAGCTTTCTTT; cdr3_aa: CASSTRMNTEAFF
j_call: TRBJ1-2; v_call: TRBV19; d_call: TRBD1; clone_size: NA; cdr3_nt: TGTGCCAGTAGTACCCAGGGGGCGCGGTACGGCTACACCTTC; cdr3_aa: CASSTQGARYGYTF
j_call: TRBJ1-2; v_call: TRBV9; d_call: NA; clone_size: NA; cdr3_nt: TGTGCCAGCAGCCCCCGGACGGGGAGCTATGGCTACACCTTC; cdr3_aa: CASSPRTGSYGYTF
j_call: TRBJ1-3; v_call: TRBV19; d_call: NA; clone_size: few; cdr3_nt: TGTGCCAGTAGTCGGCGGTCCGGGGGGCGTGAGACTGGAAACACCATATATTTT; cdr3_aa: CASSRRSGGRETGNTIYF
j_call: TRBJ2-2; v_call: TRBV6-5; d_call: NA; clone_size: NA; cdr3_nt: TGTGCCAGCAGTTACCGATCCAGCACCGGGGAGCTGTTTTTT; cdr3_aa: CASSYRSSTGELFF
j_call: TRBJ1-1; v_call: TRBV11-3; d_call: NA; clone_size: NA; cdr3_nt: TGTGCCAGCAGCCCCTCCCGGGGGATGAACACTGAAGCTTTCTTT; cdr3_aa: CASSPSRGMNTEAFF
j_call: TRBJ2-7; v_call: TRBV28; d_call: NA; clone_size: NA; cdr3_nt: TGTGCCAGCAGCCTCCTCCAGGGCAATTTAGTCTACGAGCAGTACTTC; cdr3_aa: CASSLLQGNLVYEQYF
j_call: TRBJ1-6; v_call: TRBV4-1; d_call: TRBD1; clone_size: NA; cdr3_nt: TGCGCCAGCAGCCCGGGACAGTATAATTCACCCCTCCACTTT; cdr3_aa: CASSPGQYNSPLHF
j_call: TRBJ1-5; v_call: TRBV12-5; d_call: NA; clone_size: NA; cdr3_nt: TGTGCTAGTGGTTTGGTTACGGTCTTAGTTCTGGTCCAGCATTTT; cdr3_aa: CASGLVTVLVLVQHF
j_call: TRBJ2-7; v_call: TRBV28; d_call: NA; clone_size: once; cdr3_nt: TGTGCCAGTAGGAGGAGGTACGAGCAGTACTTC; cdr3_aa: CASRRRYEQYF
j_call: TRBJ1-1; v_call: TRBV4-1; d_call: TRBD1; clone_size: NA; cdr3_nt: TGCGCCAGCAGCCAAAGGGACAGGGAAGCGGGGAAAACTGAAGCTTTCTTT; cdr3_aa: CASSQRDREAGKTEAFF
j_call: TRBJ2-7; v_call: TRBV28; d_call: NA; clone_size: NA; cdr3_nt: TGTGCCAGCAGTTTATCCCCCAAAAGGGGCTCCTACGAGCAGTACTTC; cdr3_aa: CASSLSPKRGSYEQYF
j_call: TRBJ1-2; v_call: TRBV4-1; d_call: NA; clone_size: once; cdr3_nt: TGCGCCAGCAGCCAAGGTCGGACAGCGATTAACTATGGCTACACCTTC; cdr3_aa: CASSQGRTAINYGYTF
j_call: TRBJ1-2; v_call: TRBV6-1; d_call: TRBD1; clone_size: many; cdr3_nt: TGTGCCAGCAGTGAAGTTGGAGGGGGCAGCTATGGCTACACCTTC; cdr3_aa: CASSEVGGGSYGYTF
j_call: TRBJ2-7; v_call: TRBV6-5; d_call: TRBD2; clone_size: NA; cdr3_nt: TGTGCCAGCAGCCTCTTAGCGGGTAGCTCCTACGAGCAGTACTTC; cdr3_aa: CASSLLAGSSYEQYF
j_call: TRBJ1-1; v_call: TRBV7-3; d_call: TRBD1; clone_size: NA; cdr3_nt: TGTGCCAGCAGCAAGGGGACAGGGAGCACTGAAGCTTTCTTT; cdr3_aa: CASSKGTGSTEAFF
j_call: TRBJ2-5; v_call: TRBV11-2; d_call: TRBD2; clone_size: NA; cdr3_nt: TGTGCCAGCAGCTCCAGACTAGCGGGAGTCGAAGAGACCCAGTACTTC; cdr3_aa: CASSSRLAGVEETQYF
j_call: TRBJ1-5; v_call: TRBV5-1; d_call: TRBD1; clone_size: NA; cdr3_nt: TGCGCCAGCAGCTTAGGGGGGTATGGGTCACAGGGGGCAAGGCAGCCCCAGCATTTT; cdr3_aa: CASSLGGYGSQGARQPQHF